Shown below are 10 T cell receptor beta chains from a single sample sequenced in a study of OX40 agonist ivuxolimab in advanced cancers. TCRdb's copy holds only in-frame clones and misses some; the assay was immunoSEQ multiplex PCR. The sample shows around 46,000 clones, around 88% of them seen only once. The sample here was CD4+ or CD8+ T cells sorted from blood, taken in a trial of the OX40 agonist ivuxolimab. The receptors were sampled from an adult with an advanced solid tumor such as melanoma, head and neck, liver or kidney cancer.

The genes are TRBV11-3 and TRBJ2-7; no reliable D call. Between the trimmed V and J ends, which lost 2 bases and 1 base, there was a span of 6 bases. The CDR3 sequence is 13 residues long. Germline V gene sequence: CDR1 SGHNT, CDR2 YENEEA. The CDR3 here is CASSLMGSYEQYF. CDR3 bases: TGTGCCAGCAGCTTAATGGGATCCTACGAGCAGTACTTC.

The chain recombines TRBV6-5 with TRBJ1-1; D gene unclear. The germline V and J ends were trimmed by 2 bases and 5 bases, with 9 bases remaining between them. There are 13 residues in the CDR3. The germline gives CDR1 MNHEY, CDR2 SVGAGI. The CDR3 loop is CASSYPDQTEAFF. The CDR3 DNA reads as TGTGCCAGCAGTTACCCCGATCAAACTGAAGCTTTCTTT.

The chain carries TRBV19 and TRBJ2-5; TRBD2 matches 8 bases. Trimming at V came to 5 bases and at J to 2 bases, leaving 7 bases not matched to a gene. Germline V gene data show CDR1 as LNHDA and CDR2 as SQIVND (reference sequence). The CDR3 totals 15 residues. The CDR3 DNA is TGTGCCAGTAGTTGGGCACTAGCGGAACAAGAGACCCAGTACTTC. This gives the protein CASSWALAEQETQYF.

The chain joins TRBV7-6 to TRBJ2-1, with 9 positions matching TRBD2. V lost 3 bases, J lost 6 bases, and 9 bases stayed unmatched. The CDR3 has 16 amino acids. From germline, CDR1 is SGHVS and CDR2 FNYEAQ. CDR3 protein: CASSFGLGTSPNEQFF. The CDR3 DNA reads TGTGCCAGCAGCTTCGGGCTAGGGACTAGCCCCAATGAGCAGTTCTTC.

The chain couples TRBV7-9 to TRBJ2-7; no firm D call. Trimming removed 2 bases from V and 3 bases from J, with 8 bases in between. Germline V gene sequence: CDR1 SEHNR, CDR2 FQNEAQ (reference sequence). The CDR3 has 13 amino acids. The CDR3 DNA reads TGTGCCAGCAGCTTATCCAACCTCTACGAGCAGTACTTC. Translation gives CASSLSNLYEQYF. The full variable domain, rest sourced from reference TRBV7-9 and TRBJ2-7, is DTGVSQNPRHKITKRGQNVTFRCDPISEHNRLYWYRQTLGQGPEFLTYFQNEAQLEKSRLLSDRFSAERPKGSFSTLEIQRTEQGDSAMYLCASSLSNLYEQYFGPGTRLTVT.

J is TRBJ2-4 and V is TRBV9; 14 bases agree with TRBD2. The J segment lost 8 bases and the V segment lost 3 bases, leaving 10 bases of the junction unmatched. From germline, CDR1 is SGDLS and CDR2 YYNGEE. CDR3 size: 17 residues. CDR3 nucleotides: TGTGCCAGCAGCGCGGGACTAGCGGGGGTTCTCGGGGACATTCAGTACTTC. Residues: CASSAGLAGVLGDIQYF.

The chain employs TRBV4-1 and TRBJ2-7; TRBD1 matches at 7 bases. The CDR3 consists of 13 residues. The V gene end was trimmed by 5 bases and the J gene end by 3 bases; junction bases not matched to a gene: 4. Per germline, CDR1 MGHRA and CDR2 YSYEKL. CDR3 amino acids: CASSFGQDYEQYF. CDR3 bases: TGCGCCAGCAGCTTCGGACAGGACTACGAGCAGTACTTC.

The genes are TRBV27 and TRBJ2-1; 10 bases match TRBD1. CDR1 is MNHEY and CDR2 is SMNVEV in the germline V gene (reference sequence). Trimming took 6 bases from V and 8 from J; bases not matched to a gene: 7. The CDR3 contains 14 residues. The CDR3, as DNA: TGTGCCAGCAGCCGGGACAGGGGACTACATGAGCAGTTCTTC. Its translation: CASSRDRGLHEQFF.

This chain links TRBV27 with TRBJ1-5; D uncertain. The ends were cut back, 8 bases at V and 0 bases at J, with 11 bases in the middle. The CDR3 length is 14 residues. CDR1 is MNHEY, CDR2 SMNVEV, per germline (reference sequence). This chain's CDR3 is CASREIYSNQPQHF. DNA for the CDR3: TGTGCCAGCCGTGAGATTTATAGCAATCAGCCCCAGCATTTT.

This rearrangement joins TRBV28 to TRBJ2-7, with a weak D call TRBD1 (5 bases). V lost 7 bases and J lost 0, with 13 bases in between. CDR1 is MDHEN, CDR2 SYDVKM, per germline. The CDR3 covers 14 residues. CDR3 sequence: CASTTRQSSYEQYF. The CDR3 coding sequence is TGTGCCAGCACCACGAGACAGAGCTCCTACGAGCAGTACTTC.